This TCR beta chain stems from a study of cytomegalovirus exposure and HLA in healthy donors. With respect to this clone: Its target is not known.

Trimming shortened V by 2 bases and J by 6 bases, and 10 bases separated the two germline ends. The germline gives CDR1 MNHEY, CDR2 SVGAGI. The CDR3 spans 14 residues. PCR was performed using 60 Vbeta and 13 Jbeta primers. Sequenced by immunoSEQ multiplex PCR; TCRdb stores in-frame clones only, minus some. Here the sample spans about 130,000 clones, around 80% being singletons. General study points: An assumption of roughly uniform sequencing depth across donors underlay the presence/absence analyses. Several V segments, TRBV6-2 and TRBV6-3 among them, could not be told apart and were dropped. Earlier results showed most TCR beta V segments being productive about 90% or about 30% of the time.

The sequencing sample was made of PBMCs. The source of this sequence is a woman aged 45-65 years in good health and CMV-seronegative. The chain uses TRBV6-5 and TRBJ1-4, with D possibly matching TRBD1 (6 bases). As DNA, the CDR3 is TGTGCCAGCAGTTACACTACAGGGCATGAAAAACTGTTTTTT. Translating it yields CASSYTTGHEKLFF.